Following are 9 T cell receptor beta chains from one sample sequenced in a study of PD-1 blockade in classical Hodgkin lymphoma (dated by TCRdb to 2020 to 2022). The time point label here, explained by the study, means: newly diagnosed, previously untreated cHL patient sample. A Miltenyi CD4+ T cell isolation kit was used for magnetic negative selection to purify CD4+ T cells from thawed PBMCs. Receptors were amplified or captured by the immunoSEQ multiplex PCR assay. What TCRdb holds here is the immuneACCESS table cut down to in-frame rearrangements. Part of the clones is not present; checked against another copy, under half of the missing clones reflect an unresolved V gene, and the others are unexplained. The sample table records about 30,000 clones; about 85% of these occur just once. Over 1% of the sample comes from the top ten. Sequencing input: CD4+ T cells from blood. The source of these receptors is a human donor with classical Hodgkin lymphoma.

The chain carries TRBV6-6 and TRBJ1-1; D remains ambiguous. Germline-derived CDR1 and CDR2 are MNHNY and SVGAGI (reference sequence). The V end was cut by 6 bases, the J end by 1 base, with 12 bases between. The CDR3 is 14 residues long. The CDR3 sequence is CASRTADQNTEAFF. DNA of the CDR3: TGTGCCAGCAGGACGGCAGACCAGAACACTGAAGCTTTCTTT.

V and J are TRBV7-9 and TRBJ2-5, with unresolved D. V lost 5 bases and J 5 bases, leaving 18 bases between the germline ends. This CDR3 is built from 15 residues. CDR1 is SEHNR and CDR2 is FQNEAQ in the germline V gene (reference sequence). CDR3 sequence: CASSESSIASETQYF. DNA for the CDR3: TGTGCCAGCAGCGAATCCTCGATTGCCTCGGAGACCCAGTACTTC.

The CDR3, as DNA: TGTGCCAGCAGGGAGACAGGTAGCAATCAGCCCCAGCATTTT. This gives the protein CASRETGSNQPQHF. V is TRBV25-1 and J is TRBJ1-5, with a possible D match to TRBD1 (6 bases). The CDR3 length is 14 residues. Germline V gene data show CDR1 as MGHDK and CDR2 as SYGVNS. Trimming stripped 6 bases from V and 0 bases from J, with 9 bases between. The full variable domain, in which reference TRBV25-1 and TRBJ1-5 provide the parts outside the CDR3, is EADIYQTPRYLVIGTGKKITLECSQTMGHDKMYWYQQDPGMELHLIHYSYGVNSTEKGDLSSESTVSRIRTEHFPLTLESARPSHTSQYLCASRETGSNQPQHFGDGTRLSIL.

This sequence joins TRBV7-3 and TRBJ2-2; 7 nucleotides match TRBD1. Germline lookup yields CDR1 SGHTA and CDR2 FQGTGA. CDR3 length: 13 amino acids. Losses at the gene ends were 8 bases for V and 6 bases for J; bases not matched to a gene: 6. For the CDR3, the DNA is TGTGCCAGCGCGGCAGGGGGTCCCGGGGAGCTGTTTTTT. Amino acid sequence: CASAAGGPGELFF.

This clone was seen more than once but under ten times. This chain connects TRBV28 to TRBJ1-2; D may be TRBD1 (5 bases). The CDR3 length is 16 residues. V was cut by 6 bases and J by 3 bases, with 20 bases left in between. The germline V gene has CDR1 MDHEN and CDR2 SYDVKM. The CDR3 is CASSGTTRGGDYGYTF. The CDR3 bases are TGTGCCAGCAGCGGAACGACTAGGGGAGGGGACTATGGCTACACCTTC.

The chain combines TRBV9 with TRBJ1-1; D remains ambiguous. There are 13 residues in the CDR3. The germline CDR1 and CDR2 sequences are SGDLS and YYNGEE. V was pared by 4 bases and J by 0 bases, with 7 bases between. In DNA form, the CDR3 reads TGTGCCAGCAGCCCCGCGATGAACACTGAAGCTTTCTTT. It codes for CASSPAMNTEAFF.

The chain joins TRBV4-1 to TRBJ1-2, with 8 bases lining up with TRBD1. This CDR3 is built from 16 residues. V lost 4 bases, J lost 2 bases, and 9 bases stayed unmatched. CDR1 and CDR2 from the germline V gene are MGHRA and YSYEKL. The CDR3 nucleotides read TGCGCCAGCAGCCGAGAGCAGGGGGCGAGGAACTATGGCTACACCTTC. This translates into CASSREQGARNYGYTF.

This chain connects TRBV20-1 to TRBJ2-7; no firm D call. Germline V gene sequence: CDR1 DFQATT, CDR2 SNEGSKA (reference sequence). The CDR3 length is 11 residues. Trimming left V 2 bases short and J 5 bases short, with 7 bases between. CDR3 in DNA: TGCAGTGCTAGAAATGGAAACGAGCAGTACGTC. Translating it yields CSARNGNEQYV.

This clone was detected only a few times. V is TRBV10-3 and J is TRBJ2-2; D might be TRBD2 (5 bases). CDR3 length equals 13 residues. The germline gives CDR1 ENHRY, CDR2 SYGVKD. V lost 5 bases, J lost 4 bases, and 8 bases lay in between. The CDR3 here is CAISRTATGELFF. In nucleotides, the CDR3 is TGTGCCATCAGTAGGACTGCCACCGGGGAGCTGTTTTTT.